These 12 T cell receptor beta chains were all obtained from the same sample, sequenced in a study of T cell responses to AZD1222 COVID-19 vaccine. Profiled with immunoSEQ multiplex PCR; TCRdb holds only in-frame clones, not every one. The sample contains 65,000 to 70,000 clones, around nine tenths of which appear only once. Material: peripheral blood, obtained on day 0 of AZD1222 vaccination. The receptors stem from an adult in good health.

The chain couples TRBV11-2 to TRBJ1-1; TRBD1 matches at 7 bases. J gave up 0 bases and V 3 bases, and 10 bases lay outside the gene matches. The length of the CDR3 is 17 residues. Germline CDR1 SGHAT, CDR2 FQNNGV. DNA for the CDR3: TGTGCCAGCAGCTTGCCAAGGACAGGCACCGTGAACACTGAAGCTTTCTTT. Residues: CASSLPRTGTVNTEAFF.

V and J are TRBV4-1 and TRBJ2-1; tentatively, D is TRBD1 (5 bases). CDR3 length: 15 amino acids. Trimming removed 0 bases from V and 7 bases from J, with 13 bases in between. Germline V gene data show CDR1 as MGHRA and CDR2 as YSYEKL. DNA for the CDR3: TGCGCCAGCAGCCAAGATACCAGGACACCTAATGAGCAGTTCTTC. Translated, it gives CASSQDTRTPNEQFF.

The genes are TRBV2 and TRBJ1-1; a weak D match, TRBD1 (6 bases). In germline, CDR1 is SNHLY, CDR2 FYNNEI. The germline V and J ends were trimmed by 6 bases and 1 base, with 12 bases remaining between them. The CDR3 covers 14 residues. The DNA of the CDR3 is TGTGCCAGCAGCCTCGGGACAAGGAACACTGAAGCTTTCTTT. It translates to CASSLGTRNTEAFF. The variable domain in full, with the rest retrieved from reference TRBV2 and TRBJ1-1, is EPEVTQTPSHQVTQMGQEVILRCVPISNHLYFYWYRQILGQKVEFLVSFYNNEISEKSEIFDDQFSVERPDGSNFTLKIRSTKLEDSAMYFCASSLGTRNTEAFFGQGTRLTVV.

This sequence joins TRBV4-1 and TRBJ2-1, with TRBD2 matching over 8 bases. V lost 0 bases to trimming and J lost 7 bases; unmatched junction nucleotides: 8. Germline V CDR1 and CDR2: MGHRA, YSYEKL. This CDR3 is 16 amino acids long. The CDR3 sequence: CASSQDGTSSWNEQFF. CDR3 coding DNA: TGCGCCAGCAGCCAAGATGGGACTAGTAGTTGGAATGAGCAGTTCTTC.

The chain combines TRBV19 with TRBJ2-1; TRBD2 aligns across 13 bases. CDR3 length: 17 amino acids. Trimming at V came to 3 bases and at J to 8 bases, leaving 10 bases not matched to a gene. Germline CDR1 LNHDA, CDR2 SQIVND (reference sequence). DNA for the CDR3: TGTGCCAGTAGTATGCAAGCTGGACTAGCGGGGGACTATGAGCAGTTCTTC. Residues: CASSMQAGLAGDYEQFF.

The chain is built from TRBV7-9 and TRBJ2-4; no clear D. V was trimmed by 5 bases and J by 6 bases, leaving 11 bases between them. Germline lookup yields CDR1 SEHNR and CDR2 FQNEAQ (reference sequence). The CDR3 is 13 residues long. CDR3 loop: CASSTHRGNIQYF. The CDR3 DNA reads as TGTGCCAGCAGCACACACCGCGGAAACATTCAGTACTTC.

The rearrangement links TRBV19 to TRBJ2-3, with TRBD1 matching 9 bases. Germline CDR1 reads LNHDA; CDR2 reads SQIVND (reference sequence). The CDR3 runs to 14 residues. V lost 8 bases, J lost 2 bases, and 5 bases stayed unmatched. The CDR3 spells CASGGQGYTDTQYF. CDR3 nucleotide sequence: TGTGCCAGTGGGGGACAGGGCTACACAGATACGCAGTATTTT.

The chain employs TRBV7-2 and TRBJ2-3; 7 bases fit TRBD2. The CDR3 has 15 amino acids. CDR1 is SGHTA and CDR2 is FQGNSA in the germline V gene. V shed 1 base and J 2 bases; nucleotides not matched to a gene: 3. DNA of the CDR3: TGTGCCAGCAGCTTAGGGGGGGGGACCACAGATACGCAGTATTTT. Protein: CASSLGGGTTDTQYF.

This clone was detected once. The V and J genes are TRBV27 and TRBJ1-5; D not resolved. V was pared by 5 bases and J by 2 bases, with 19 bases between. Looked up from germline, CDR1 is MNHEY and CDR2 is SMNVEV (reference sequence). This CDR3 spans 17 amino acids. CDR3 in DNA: TGTGCCAGCAGTCCCAAAGGTGAAGGGCTGGGCAATCAGCCCCAGCATTTT. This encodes CASSPKGEGLGNQPQHF.

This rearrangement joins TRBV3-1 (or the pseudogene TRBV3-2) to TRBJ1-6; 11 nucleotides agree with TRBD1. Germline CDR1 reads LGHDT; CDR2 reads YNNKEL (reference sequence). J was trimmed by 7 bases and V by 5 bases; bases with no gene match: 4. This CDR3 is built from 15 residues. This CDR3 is CASSSRDRGNSPLHF. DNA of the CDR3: TGTGCCAGCAGCTCCCGGGACAGGGGGAATTCACCCCTCCACTTT.

The DNA of the CDR3 is TGTGCCAGCAGCTCCTCCGCGGGGGCTAGCGGCTACGAGCAGTACTTC. Protein sequence: CASSSSAGASGYEQYF. J is TRBJ2-7 and V is TRBV27, with a possible D match to TRBD2 (7 bases). CDR1 is MNHEY, CDR2 SMNVEV, per germline (reference sequence). Trimming removed 6 bases at V and 3 bases at J, with 21 bases between. CDR3 length: 16 amino acids.

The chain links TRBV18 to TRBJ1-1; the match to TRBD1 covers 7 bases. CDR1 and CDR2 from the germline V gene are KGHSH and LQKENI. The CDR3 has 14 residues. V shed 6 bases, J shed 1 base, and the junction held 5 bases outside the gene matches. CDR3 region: CASSPTGQNTEAFF. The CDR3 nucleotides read TGTGCCAGCTCCCCGACAGGGCAGAACACTGAAGCTTTCTTT.